This entry lists 4 T cell receptor beta chains sequenced from one sample in a study of blood T cell repertoires in COVID-19 (dated by TCRdb to 2020 to 2022). Library preparation employed the immunoSEQ multiplex PCR assay. The table was pulled from immuneACCESS by TCRdb, which kept in-frame rearrangements only. Such tables lose some clones; where checked, under half of the loss comes from unresolved V genes, and the rest has no known cause. Across this sample there are hundreds of thousands of clones, with 90% seen only once. The ten most abundant clones make up 2.6% of the sample. Sequences were obtained from PBMCs or T cells enriched from blood (not recorded which). The receptors were sampled from a man in his fifties or sixties who had recovered from COVID-19.

CDR3 coding DNA: TGTGCCAGCAGTTACTCGTCGGCAGGGGGTGGCTATGGCTACACCTTC. Protein product: CASSYSSAGGGYGYTF. The chain joins TRBV6-5 to TRBJ1-2; the match to TRBD1 covers 7 bases. Per germline, CDR1 MNHEY and CDR2 SVGAGI. The ends lost 0 bases at V and 4 bases at J; junction bases unmatched: 8. This CDR3 contains 16 residues.

This sequence joins TRBV5-1 and TRBJ2-1, with TRBD2 identical over 14 bases. In germline, CDR1 is SGHRS, CDR2 YFSETQ. The CDR3 spans 18 residues. The junction had 9 bases not matched to a gene; V was cut back by 4 bases and J by 3 bases. The CDR3 DNA reads TGCGCCAGCAGCAACGGACTAGCGGGAGGACCAAACTACAATGAGCAGTTCTTC. This translates into CASSNGLAGGPNYNEQFF.

For the CDR3, the DNA is TGTGCCAGCAGTTTATCCCCACCTGGGACAGGGTTCAACGAGCAGTACTTC. Encoded protein: CASSLSPPGTGFNEQYF. The chain employs TRBV27 and TRBJ2-7, with 9 positions matching TRBD1. This CDR3 is 17 amino acids long. Trimming cost V 0 bases and J 5 bases; bases outside gene matches: 11. Per germline, CDR1 MNHEY and CDR2 SMNVEV (reference sequence).

As regards this clone: The same CDR3 arises from other DNA sequences in this sample as well. This chain links TRBV5-1 with TRBJ2-3; unclear D gene. This CDR3 is 14 amino acids long. Germline V gene data show CDR1 as SGHRS and CDR2 as YFSETQ. Trimming took 2 bases from V and 0 from J, leaving 7 bases between them. The chain's CDR3 is CASSFGQSTDTQYF. CDR3 DNA: TGCGCCAGCAGCTTTGGGCAGAGCACAGATACGCAGTATTTT.